This T cell receptor (beta chain) was captured by sequencing in a study of OX40 agonist ivuxolimab in advanced cancers. Broader study findings: Several nonresponders also turned out to have low normalized T-cell clonal expansion.

Method: immunoSEQ multiplex PCR; TCRdb's copy keeps in-frame clones and lacks some. The sample yields 9,500 to 14,000 clones, 75% to 85% seen once. Concerning this clone: Antigen unknown.

V lost 4 bases and J lost 5, with 12 bases in between. The CDR3 runs 13 residues. Germline V gene lookup returns CDR1 SGHNT and CDR2 YYREEE (reference sequence). The chain recombines TRBV5-4 with TRBJ2-5; D is tentatively TRBD1 or TRBD2 (5 bases each). The sequence came from an adult with an advanced solid tumor such as melanoma, head and neck, liver or kidney cancer. The specimen comprised CD4+ or CD8+ T cells sorted from blood, sampled in a trial of the OX40 agonist ivuxolimab. CDR3: CASSIDRGETQYF. As DNA, the CDR3 is TGTGCCAGCAGCATAGACAGAGGGGAGACCCAGTACTTC.